The rows below give T cell receptor beta chains drawn from one sample of a study of circulating and synovial CD4+ cells in juvenile arthritis. Sequenced by immunoSEQ multiplex PCR; TCRdb stores in-frame clones only, minus some. The table shows about 35,000 clones, with about 95% occurring only once. Specimen: CD4+ T cells from blood. Source of these receptors: a human donor with juvenile idiopathic arthritis. CDR3s leave out the opening cysteine and the closing phenylalanine or tryptophan. The D gene is left open where the match is weak.

D	V	J	CDR3
TRBD1	TRBV29-1	TRBJ2-3	SAGDRASTDTQY
NA	TRBV27	TRBJ1-5	ATRSGGRGSNQPQH
NA	TRBV13	TRBJ1-1	ASSLALAGLTEAF
NA	TRBV6-6	TRBJ1-2	ASKNGGNYGYT
TRBD2	TRBV2	TRBJ2-5	ASSPLRASGGQETQY
NA	TRBV19	TRBJ2-7	ASSIGVYEQY
NA	TRBV6-1	TRBJ2-7	ASSVEVVAEQY
NA	TRBV27	TRBJ2-1	ASSRGLNNEQF
TRBD2	TRBV27	TRBJ2-3	ASSSTGTSFFGSTDTQY
TRBD2	TRBV10-3	TRBJ2-7	AISETSGHEQY
NA	TRBV25-1	TRBJ1-5	ASSSQAYNQPQH
TRBD1	TRBV20-1	TRBJ2-7	SARERTGQY
TRBD2	TRBV7-2	TRBJ2-5	ASSLEASGRGKTQY
NA	TRBV6-6	TRBJ1-2	ASSYEGDLNYGYT
NA	TRBV19	TRBJ1-2	ASQSPGTRGYT
NA	TRBV10-1	TRBJ2-7	ASSEDPSSYEQY
NA	TRBV30	TRBJ2-2	AWSGGGKAGELF
TRBD1	TRBV7-9	TRBJ2-7	ASSYRDSSYEQY